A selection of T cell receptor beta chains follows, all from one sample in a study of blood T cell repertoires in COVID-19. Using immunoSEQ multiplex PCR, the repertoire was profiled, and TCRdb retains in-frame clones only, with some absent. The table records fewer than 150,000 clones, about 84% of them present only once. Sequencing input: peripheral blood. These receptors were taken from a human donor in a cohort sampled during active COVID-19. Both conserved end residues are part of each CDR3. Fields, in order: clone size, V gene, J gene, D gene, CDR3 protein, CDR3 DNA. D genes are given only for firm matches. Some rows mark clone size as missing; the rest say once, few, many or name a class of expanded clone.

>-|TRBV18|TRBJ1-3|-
CASSLGAELDTIYF
TGTGCCAGCTCACTAGGGGCTGAATTGGACACCATATATTTT
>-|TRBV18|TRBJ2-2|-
CASSPLDSPGGELFF
TGTGCCAGCTCACCACTGGACTCCCCGGGTGGGGAGCTGTTTTTT
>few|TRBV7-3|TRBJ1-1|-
CASSLTGSMNTEAFF
TGTGCCAGCAGCTTAACCGGGAGCATGAACACTGAAGCTTTCTTT
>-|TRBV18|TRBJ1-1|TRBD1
CASSSDRDTEAFF
TGTGCCAGCTCATCTGACAGGGACACTGAAGCTTTCTTT
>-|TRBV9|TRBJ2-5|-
CASSVFPGETQYF
TGTGCCAGCAGCGTCTTTCCGGGGGAGACCCAGTACTTC
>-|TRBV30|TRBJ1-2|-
CAWSPFRDTASYGYTF
TGTGCCTGGAGTCCTTTCCGGGACACGGCGTCCTATGGCTACACCTTC
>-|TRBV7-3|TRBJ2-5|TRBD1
CASSPTGVETQYF
TGTGCCAGCAGCCCTACAGGGGTAGAGACCCAGTACTTC
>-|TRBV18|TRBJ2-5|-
CASSPGGNQETQYF
TGTGCCAGCTCACCGGGGGGTAATCAAGAGACCCAGTACTTC
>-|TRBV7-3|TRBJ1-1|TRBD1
CASSLPGQEAFF
TGTGCCAGCAGCTTGCCGGGACAGGAAGCTTTCTTT
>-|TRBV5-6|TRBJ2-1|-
CASRAPHNEQFF
TGTGCCTCGAGGGCCCCTCACAATGAGCAGTTCTTC
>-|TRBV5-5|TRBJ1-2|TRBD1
CASSLDRGPGGYTF
TGTGCCAGCAGCTTGGACAGGGGGCCAGGTGGCTACACCTTC
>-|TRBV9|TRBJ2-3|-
CASSVGGGSLTDTQYF
TGTGCCAGCAGCGTAGGGGGGGGCAGTCTTACAGATACGCAGTATTTT
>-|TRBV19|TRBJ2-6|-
CASSIFRGTGANVLTF
TGTGCCAGTAGCATATTCCGGGGTACTGGGGCCAACGTCCTGACTTTC
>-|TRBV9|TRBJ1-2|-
CASSPSGNYGYTF
TGTGCCAGCAGCCCGTCCGGTAACTATGGCTACACCTTC
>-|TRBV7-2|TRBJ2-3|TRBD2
CASSLGGTDTQYF
TGTGCCAGCAGCTTGGGGGGGACAGATACGCAGTATTTT
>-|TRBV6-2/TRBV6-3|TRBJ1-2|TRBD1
CASSSRQGAVIGYTF
TGTGCCAGCAGCTCGAGACAGGGGGCCGTGATTGGCTACACCTTC
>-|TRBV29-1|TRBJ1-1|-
CSISWGVTEAFF
TGCAGCATATCCTGGGGGGTCACTGAAGCTTTCTTT
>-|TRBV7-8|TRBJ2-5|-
CAVSRGYQETQYF
TGTGCCGTCTCAAGGGGCTACCAAGAGACCCAGTACTTC
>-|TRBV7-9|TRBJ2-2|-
CASSPRQGGTGELFF
TGTGCCAGCAGTCCGCGTCAGGGGGGCACCGGGGAGCTGTTTTTT
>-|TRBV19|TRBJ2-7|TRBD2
CASSITLGRTSSYEQYF
TGTGCCAGTAGTATAACCTTGGGACGGACTAGCTCCTACGAGCAGTACTTC
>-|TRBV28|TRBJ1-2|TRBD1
CASRRQGGNYGYTF
TGTGCCAGCAGGCGACAGGGGGGTAACTATGGCTACACCTTC
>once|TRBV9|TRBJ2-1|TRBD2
CASSARTSGGANEQFF
TGTGCCAGCAGCGCCAGGACTAGCGGGGGGGCGAATGAGCAGTTCTTC
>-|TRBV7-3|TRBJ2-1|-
CASSLRGETGYMDEQFF
TGTGCCAGCAGCTTAAGAGGGGAGACAGGCTATATGGATGAGCAGTTCTTC
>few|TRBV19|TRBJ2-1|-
CASSIDWGGWNEQFF
TGTGCCAGTAGTATAGATTGGGGCGGCTGGAATGAGCAGTTCTTC
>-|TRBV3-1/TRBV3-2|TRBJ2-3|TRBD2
CASKTGTSSTDTQYF
TGTGCCAGCAAAACCGGGACTAGCTCAACAGATACGCAGTATTTT
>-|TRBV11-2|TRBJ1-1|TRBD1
CASSRGLLVTEAFF
TGTGCCAGCAGTAGGGGGCTCTTAGTGACTGAAGCTTTCTTT
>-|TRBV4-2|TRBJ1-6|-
CASSQVGPSLENSPLHF
TGTGCCAGCAGCCAGGTCGGTCCGTCCCTCGAGAATTCACCCCTCCACTTT
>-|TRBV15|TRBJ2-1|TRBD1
CATNDGTGSNEQFF
TGTGCCACCAACGACGGGACAGGGAGCAATGAGCAGTTCTTC
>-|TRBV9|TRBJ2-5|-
CASSRTEGETQYF
TGTGCCAGCAGCCGGACCGAGGGAGAGACCCAGTACTTC
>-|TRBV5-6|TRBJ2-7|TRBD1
CASSLGPRDSYEQYF
TGTGCCAGCAGCTTGGGCCCACGGGACAGCTACGAGCAGTACTTC